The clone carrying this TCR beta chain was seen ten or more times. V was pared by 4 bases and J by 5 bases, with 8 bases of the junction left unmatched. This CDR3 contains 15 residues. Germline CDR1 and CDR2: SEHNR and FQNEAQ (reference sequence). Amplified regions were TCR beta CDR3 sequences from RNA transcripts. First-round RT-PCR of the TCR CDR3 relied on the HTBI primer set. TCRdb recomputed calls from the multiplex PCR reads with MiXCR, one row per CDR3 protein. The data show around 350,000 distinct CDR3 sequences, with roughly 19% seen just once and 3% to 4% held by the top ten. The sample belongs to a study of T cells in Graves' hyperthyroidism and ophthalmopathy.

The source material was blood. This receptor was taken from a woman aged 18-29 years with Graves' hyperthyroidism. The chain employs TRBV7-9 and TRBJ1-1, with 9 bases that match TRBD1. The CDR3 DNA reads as TGTGCCAGCAGCTCGAGGCCGGGGACAGGGACTGAAGCTTTCTTT. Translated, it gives CASSSRPGTGTEAFF.